These 7 T cell receptor beta chains were sequenced from one sample in a study of graft-versus-host responses after intestinal transplantation. The protocol was immunoSEQ multiplex PCR, while the TCRdb copy is restricted to in-frame clones and leaves out a portion. The sample yields just under 90,000 clones, 75% to 90% seen once. What these receptors recognize is not known. This specimen consisted of unstimulated CD8+ T cells sorted from spleen or lymph node cells, obtained before intestinal transplant. The receptor source for this set is a human donor who received an intestinal transplant.

Of note for this clone: An end of the junction does not agree with germline; a read error may underlie this. This same CDR3 is encoded by further DNA sequences in the sample. V usage is TRBV12-5 and J usage is TRBJ2-1, with 10 nucleotides matching TRBD2. Per the germline V gene, CDR1 is LGHNT and CDR2 is FRNRAP. The CDR3 has 15 residues. The CDR3 DNA sequence: TGTGCCAGTGGTTTTGGACTAGCGGTTTACAATGAGCAGTTCTTC. As protein: CASGFGLAVYNEQFF.

This clone was seen a single time. The chain links TRBV15 to TRBJ2-1; 9 nucleotides match TRBD1. Germline V gene data show CDR1 as LNHNV and CDR2 as YYDKDF (reference sequence). The CDR3 is 15 amino acids. With V trimmed by 3 bases and J by 8 bases, 8 bases remained unmatched. The DNA of the CDR3 is TGTGCCACCAGCAGGAGGACAGGGGTAGGGGATGAGCAGTTCTTC. The encoded protein is CATSRRTGVGDEQFF.

The J gene is TRBJ1-2, the V gene TRBV10-3; D not certain. The germline CDR1 and CDR2 sequences are ENHRY and SYGVKD. V was pared by 7 bases and J by 1 base, with 10 bases between. CDR3 size: 13 residues. CDR3 DNA sequence: TGTGCCATCAAAGATCGGATTAACTATGGCTACACCTTC. Its translation: CAIKDRINYGYTF.

The V gene is TRBV6-5, the J gene TRBJ2-7, with 8 bases lining up with TRBD2. Germline values: CDR1 MNHEY, CDR2 SVGAGI. This CDR3 has 15 residues. The ends lost 5 bases at V and 1 base at J; junction bases unmatched: 7. CDR3 protein: CASSQLAAESYEQYF. CDR3 DNA sequence: TGTGCCAGCAGTCAACTAGCGGCGGAATCCTACGAGCAGTACTTC.

The chain couples TRBV28 to TRBJ2-5, with 14 bases lining up with TRBD2. The DNA end favors TRBJ2-7, so the J call may be wrong. This CDR3 has 16 residues. The germline gives CDR1 MDHEN, CDR2 SYDVKM. CDR3 nucleotides: TGTGCCAGCAGTTTACGGACTAGCGGGAGGTCTTCCGAGCAGTACTTC. It is translated as CASSLRTSGRSSEQYF.

CDR3 sequence reads: CASSLGDREYENIQYF. CDR3 bases: TGCGCCAGCAGCTTGGGGGACAGGGAATACGAAAACATTCAGTACTTC. The rearrangement links TRBV5-1 to TRBJ2-4; 9 positions match TRBD1. Germline V gene data show CDR1 as SGHRS and CDR2 as YFSETQ. The CDR3 consists of 16 residues. V lost 0 bases, J lost 5 bases, and 6 bases stayed unmatched.

This chain uses TRBV6-5 with TRBJ2-1, with D unclear. V was clipped by 2 bases and J by 0 bases, with 8 bases between them. CDR3 length equals 15 residues. Germline assignment: CDR1 MNHEY and CDR2 SVGAGI. CDR3 bases: TGTGCCAGCAGTTACGACTCCAGCTCCTACAATGAGCAGTTCTTC. Residues: CASSYDSSSYNEQFF.